A selection of T cell receptor beta chains follows, all from one sample in a study of vaccination effects on CD4 cells after COVID-19. Libraries were prepared by immunoSEQ multiplex PCR; TCRdb keeps only in-frame clonotypes and omits some of them. The table has 45,000 to 55,000 clones, over 60% seen once. Their antigen targets remain unknown. The sequences come from CD4+ T cells from PBMCs cultured without peptide, collected after COVID-19 vaccination. All receptors derive from a human donor who had a prior SARS-CoV-2 infection. CDR3s include the opening cysteine and the closing phenylalanine or tryptophan. D genes are given only for firm matches. Where a row states a size, it is once, few, many or the class of an expanded clone; other rows omit it.

j_call | clone_size | v_call | d_call | cdr3_nt | cdr3_aa
TRBJ2-1 | . | TRBV11-2 | . | TGTGCCAGCAGCTTAGGCTCCTGGGATCTAAACTATGAGCAGTTCTTC | CASSLGSWDLNYEQFF
TRBJ2-5 | . | TRBV7-9 | TRBD1 | TGTGCCAGCAGCTCCGGATCCGGGACAGGGGGCGGGGAGACCCAGTACTTC | CASSSGSGTGGGETQYF
TRBJ1-1 | . | TRBV3-1/TRBV3-2 | . | TGTGCCAGCAGCCTCAGGGGCCCAACTGAAGCTTTCTTT | CASSLRGPTEAFF
TRBJ2-7 | few | TRBV6-2/TRBV6-3 | . | TGTGCCAGCAGTCAGCAGGGGTACGAGCAGTACTTC | CASSQQGYEQYF
TRBJ1-2 | . | TRBV2 | . | TGTGCCAGCAGTGATCTCGAGGGGGTCTATGGCTACACCTTC | CASSDLEGVYGYTF
TRBJ2-1 | . | TRBV5-1 | . | TGCGCCAGCAGCTCCTTGGACAGTTTATACAATGAGCAGTTCTTC | CASSSLDSLYNEQFF
TRBJ1-2 | . | TRBV29-1 | . | TGCAGCGCCAGCTATGGCTACACCTTC | CSASYGYTF
TRBJ1-2 | . | TRBV4-3 | . | TGCGCCAGCAGCCAAGATTTTACGCAGGGGCGGGCGGGCTACACCTTC | CASSQDFTQGRAGYTF
TRBJ1-2 | . | TRBV3-1/TRBV3-2 | . | TGTGCCAGCAGCCAAGCGGGGTCCAACTATGGCTACACCTTC | CASSQAGSNYGYTF
TRBJ2-3 | . | TRBV6-7 | . | TGTGCCAGCAGAGCCCGGGGTCGGCCTCTTCCAGATACGCAGTATTTT | CASRARGRPLPDTQYF
TRBJ1-2 | . | TRBV7-8 | . | TGTGCCAGCAGCTTAGGTGTGGCTAACTATGGCTACACCTTC | CASSLGVANYGYTF
TRBJ2-7 | . | TRBV29-1 | TRBD2 | TGCAGCGTAATAGCGGGAGACTACGAGCAGTACTTC | CSVIAGDYEQYF
TRBJ2-7 | . | TRBV3-1/TRBV3-2 | TRBD2 | TGTGCCAGCAGCCAGGGCGCGGGAGATAACGCCTACGAGCAGTACTTC | CASSQGAGDNAYEQYF
TRBJ2-1 | . | TRBV19 | . | TGTGCCAGTAGTATTCCTAACTCCTACAATGAGCAGTTCTTC | CASSIPNSYNEQFF
TRBJ2-3 | once | TRBV7-8 | . | TGTGCCAGCGGGCTACGTACAGATACGCAGTATTTT | CASGLRTDTQYF
TRBJ2-5 | . | TRBV9 | . | TGTGCCAGCACCGTAGGATCTAGCAGCCAAGAGACCCAGTACTTC | CASTVGSSSQETQYF
TRBJ2-6 | . | TRBV6-6 | . | TGTGCCAGCAGCTCAAGCTCTGGGGCCAACGTCCTGACTTTC | CASSSSSGANVLTF
TRBJ1-1 | . | TRBV2 | . | TGTGCCAGCAGCCCGACTGGGTCCAGAGCTTTCTTT | CASSPTGSRAFF
TRBJ1-3 | . | TRBV7-6 | TRBD1 | TGTGCCAGCAGCTTGGCCGCGGACAGGAGGGGAAACACCATATATTTT | CASSLAADRRGNTIYF
TRBJ2-5 | few | TRBV7-2 | . | TGTGCCAGCAGCTTAGTAGAGACCCAGTACTTC | CASSLVETQYF
TRBJ2-2 | few | TRBV6-1 | . | TGTGCCAGCAGTGAATATGGGGGAGGGGGCACCGGGGAGCTGTTTTTT | CASSEYGGGGTGELFF
TRBJ2-2 | . | TRBV5-1 | . | TGCGCCAGCAGCTTAGGTAGCGGAGTCCCCGGGGAGCTGTTTTTT | CASSLGSGVPGELFF
TRBJ2-5 | few | TRBV7-3 | TRBD1 | TGTGCCAGCAGCCCGACAGGGTTACAAGAGACCCAGTACTTC | CASSPTGLQETQYF
TRBJ1-3 | . | TRBV18 | . | TGTGCCAGCTCCGATGGGGGCTCTGGAAACACCATATATTTT | CASSDGGSGNTIYF
TRBJ1-1 | . | TRBV13 | . | TGTGCCAGCAGCTTAGTTCTACGCGTGGAGGAGGGGAAGCCTGAAGCTTTCTTT | CASSLVLRVEEGKPEAFF
TRBJ2-3 | . | TRBV15 | . | TGTGCCACCAGCAGGTCTGTCGATCCCACAGATACGCAGTATTTT | CATSRSVDPTDTQYF
TRBJ2-5 | few | TRBV7-2 | . | TGTGCCAGCAGCACCCAACAGGGAATGGAGACCCAGTACTTC | CASSTQQGMETQYF
TRBJ2-5 | . | TRBV11-3 | TRBD1 | TGTGCCAGCAGCCCGGGGACAGGGGGCCACCAAGAGACCCAGTACTTC | CASSPGTGGHQETQYF
TRBJ2-7 | . | TRBV12-3/TRBV12-4 | . | TGTGCCAGCAGTTACTTTACGGGGTCCGAGCAGTACTTC | CASSYFTGSEQYF
TRBJ1-5 | . | TRBV20-1 | . | TGCAGTGCTAGTTATTCCGGGATCAATCAGCCCCAGCATTTT | CSASYSGINQPQHF
TRBJ2-3 | once | TRBV7-3 | . | TGTGCCAGCAGCTTAACGGCTATGGATACGCAGTATTTT | CASSLTAMDTQYF
TRBJ2-5 | . | TRBV7-9 | . | TGTGCCAGCAGCGACGGACTGTGGGAGACCCAGTACTTC | CASSDGLWETQYF
TRBJ2-7 | . | TRBV6-5 | . | TGTGCCAGCAGCCCAGGGGGGGTTTCCCAGTACTTC | CASSPGGVSQYF
TRBJ1-1 | once | TRBV2 | . | TGTGCCAGCAGTGAATTCGGACGCTTGGGCACTGAAGCTTTCTTT | CASSEFGRLGTEAFF
TRBJ1-5 | . | TRBV11-3 | . | TGTGCCAGCAGCTTGTATCCGGATCAGCCCCAGCATTTT | CASSLYPDQPQHF
TRBJ2-1 | . | TRBV6-1 | . | TGTGCCAGCAGTGACAGGACAGTTAACAATGAGCAGTTCTTC | CASSDRTVNNEQFF
TRBJ2-3 | . | TRBV6-5 | . | TGTGCCAGCAGTCGACCGGGTCCTCCGGCAGATACGCAGTATTTT | CASSRPGPPADTQYF
TRBJ1-5 | . | TRBV19 | TRBD1 | TGTGCCAGTAGTCGAGGGACAGCCAGCAATCAGCCCCAGCATTTT | CASSRGTASNQPQHF
TRBJ1-2 | . | TRBV18 | . | TGTGCCAGCTCACCAGTACAGGTCTCCTATGGCTACACCTTC | CASSPVQVSYGYTF
TRBJ1-6 | . | TRBV7-3 | . | TGTGCCAGCAGCTTCTCGGGGATTAATTCACCCCTCCACTTT | CASSFSGINSPLHF
TRBJ1-4 | . | TRBV5-6 | . | TGTGCCAGCAGCCCCCGTGACGGGGGTGAAAGTGAAAAACTGTTTTTT | CASSPRDGGESEKLFF
TRBJ1-3 | once | TRBV7-8 | . | TGTGCCAGCAGCCCCCAGAGCTCTGGAAACACCATATATTTT | CASSPQSSGNTIYF
TRBJ2-7 | . | TRBV18 | TRBD2 | TGTGCCAGCTCACCAGGACTAGCGGGAGTCTCCTACGAGCAGTACTTC | CASSPGLAGVSYEQYF
TRBJ2-7 | . | TRBV2 | . | TGTGCCAGCAGGGGGGAGAACGAGCAGTACTTC | CASRGENEQYF
TRBJ2-3 | . | TRBV5-5 | TRBD2 | TGTGCCAGCAGCTTGGAGACTAGCGGCGGCACAGATACGCAGTATTTT | CASSLETSGGTDTQYF
TRBJ2-7 | once | TRBV20-1 | . | TGCAGTGCTAGTGACAGGCCCTACGAGCAGTACTTC | CSASDRPYEQYF
TRBJ2-1 | . | TRBV4-3 | TRBD2 | TGCGCCAGCAGCCACCAACTAGCGACAAGCTCCTACAATGAGCAGTTCTTC | CASSHQLATSSYNEQFF
TRBJ1-4 | . | TRBV29-1 | TRBD1 | TGCAGCGGGGTAAAGACAGGGGGCGTTGAAAAACTGTTTTTT | CSGVKTGGVEKLFF
TRBJ1-1 | . | TRBV10-3 | . | TGTGCCATCGGGGCGGCGACGGAAGCTTTCTTT | CAIGAATEAFF
TRBJ1-1 | few | TRBV7-9 | . | TGTGCCAGCGCGACACGGAGGAACACTGAAGCTTTCTTT | CASATRRNTEAFF
TRBJ2-5 | . | TRBV11-2 | . | TGTGCCAGCAGCTTAGGTCGGGGAAGGTTGGGAGAGACCCAGTACTTC | CASSLGRGRLGETQYF
TRBJ2-7 | . | TRBV6-2/TRBV6-3 | . | TGTGCCAGCAGTTACCGGCCTAGCGAGACCTACGAGCAGTACTTC | CASSYRPSETYEQYF
TRBJ1-6 | . | TRBV6-1 | . | TGTGCCAGCAGTGGACCAGGCGTTGGATTTAATTCACCCCTCCACTTT | CASSGPGVGFNSPLHF
TRBJ1-6 | . | TRBV19 | . | TGTGCCAGTAGTCGGGCAGATGATTCACCCCTCCACTTT | CASSRADDSPLHF